This T cell receptor beta chain was obtained from a study of vaccination and CD4 T cells after COVID-19. Across the study: Post-vaccination specimens were collected at a median of approximately 72 days following dose two (range 14 to 241).

Points on this clonotype: Its antigen remains unidentified.

Trimming took 1 base from V and 4 from J, leaving 4 bases between them. The CDR3 runs 13 residues. The germline V gene encodes CDR1 LNHNV and CDR2 YYDKDF (reference sequence). With the Oncomine TCR Beta short-read assay, DNA from cultured CD4+ T cells was sequenced. TCRdb reprocessed the PCR reads via MiXCR and lists one record per CDR3 protein. This table holds 20,000 to 30,000 distinct CDR3 sequences, 67% found once. The treatment was: roughly 10-day PBMC culture with coronavirus spike peptide pools or control peptides (ViraFEST assay). TCRs were sequenced by ViraFEST after antigen-specific T cells had been expanded with peptide pools. With around ten days of culture completed, CD4+ T cells were isolated by negative selection.

The sequence came from a human donor who received a COVID-19 vaccine. Sequences were derived from CD4+ T cells from blood, cultured in vitro, sampled after SARS-CoV-2 vaccination. V is TRBV15 and J is TRBJ2-2; D unresolved. CDR3 protein: CATSRGSTGELFF. CDR3 in DNA: TGTGCCACCAGCAGAGGTAGCACCGGGGAGCTGTTTTTT.